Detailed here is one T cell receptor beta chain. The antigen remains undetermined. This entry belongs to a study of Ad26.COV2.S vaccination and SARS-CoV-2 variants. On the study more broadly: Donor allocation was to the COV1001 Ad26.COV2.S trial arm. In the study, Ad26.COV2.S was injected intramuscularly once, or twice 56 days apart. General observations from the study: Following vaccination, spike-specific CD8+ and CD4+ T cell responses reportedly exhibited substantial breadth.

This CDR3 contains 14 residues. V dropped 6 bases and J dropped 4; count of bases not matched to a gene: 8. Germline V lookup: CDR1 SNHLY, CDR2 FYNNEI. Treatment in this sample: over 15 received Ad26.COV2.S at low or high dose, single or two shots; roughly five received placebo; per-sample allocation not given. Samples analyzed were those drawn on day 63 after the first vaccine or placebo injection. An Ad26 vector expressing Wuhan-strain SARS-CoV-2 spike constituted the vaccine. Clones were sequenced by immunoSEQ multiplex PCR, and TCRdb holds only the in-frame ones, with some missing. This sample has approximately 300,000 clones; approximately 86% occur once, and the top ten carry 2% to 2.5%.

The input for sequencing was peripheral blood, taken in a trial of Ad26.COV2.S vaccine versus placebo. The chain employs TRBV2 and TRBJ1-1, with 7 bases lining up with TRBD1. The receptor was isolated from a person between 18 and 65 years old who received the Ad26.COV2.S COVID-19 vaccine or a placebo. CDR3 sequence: CASRSRQGGTEAFF. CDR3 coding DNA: TGTGCCAGCAGAAGCCGACAGGGAGGCACTGAAGCTTTCTTT.